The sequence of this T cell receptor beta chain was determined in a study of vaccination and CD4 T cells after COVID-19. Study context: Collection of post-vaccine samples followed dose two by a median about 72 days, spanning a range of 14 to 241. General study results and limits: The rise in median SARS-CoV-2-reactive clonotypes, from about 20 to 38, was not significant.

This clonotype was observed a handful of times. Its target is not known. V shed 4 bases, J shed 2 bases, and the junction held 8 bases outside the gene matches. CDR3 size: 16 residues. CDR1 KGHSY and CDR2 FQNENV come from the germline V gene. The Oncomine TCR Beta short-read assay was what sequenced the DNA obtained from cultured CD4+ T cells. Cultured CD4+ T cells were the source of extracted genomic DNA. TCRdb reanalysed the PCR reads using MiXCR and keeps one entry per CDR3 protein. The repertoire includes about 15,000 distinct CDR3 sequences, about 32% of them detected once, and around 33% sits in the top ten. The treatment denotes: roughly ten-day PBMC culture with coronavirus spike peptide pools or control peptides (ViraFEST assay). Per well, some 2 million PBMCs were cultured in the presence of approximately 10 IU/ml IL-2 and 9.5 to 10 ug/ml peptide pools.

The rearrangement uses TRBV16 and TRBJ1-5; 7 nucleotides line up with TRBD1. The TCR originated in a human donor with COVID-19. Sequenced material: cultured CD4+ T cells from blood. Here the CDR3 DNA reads TGTGCCAGCAGCCTCAACAGGGGAACGGGCAATCAGCCCCAGCATTTT. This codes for CASSLNRGTGNQPQHF.